This TCR beta chain was documented in a study of blood T cell repertoires in COVID-19. In the study overall: Whether acute or convalescent, the COVID-19 samples came from the United States, Italy and Spain. Nucleic acid was either cDNA or gDNA, and it came from T cells, B-cell-depleted T cells, or PBMCs.

This CDR3 region has 15 residues. From germline, CDR1 is SNHLY and CDR2 FYNNEI. The V and J ends lost 6 bases and 4 bases, in that order; junction bases with no gene match: 9. Authors' methods: Estimated nucleated cell counts came from reference gene primer amplification. The data were produced by immunoSEQ multiplex PCR, yet TCRdb's version contains in-frame clones alone and is incomplete. The V and J calls and the clone size are those of that table, but D and trimming were determined from the DNA. This sample yields around 250,000 clones, of which around four fifths are seen a single time; about 4.5% belongs to the top ten.

The receptor was derived from a man aged 55 to 69 who had recovered from COVID-19. Sequencing used peripheral blood. V and J are TRBV2 and TRBJ2-3; 8 bases match TRBD1. Written as DNA, the CDR3 is TGTGCCAGCAGACCGCGGACAGGGTCGGCAGATACGCAGTATTTT. As protein: CASRPRTGSADTQYF.